This T cell receptor (beta chain) derives from a study of cytomegalovirus exposure and HLA in healthy donors. Primers included in the PCR were 60 Vbeta and 13 Jbeta primers. Assay used: immunoSEQ multiplex PCR; TCRdb lists only in-frame clones, some missing. The sample records under 300,000 clones, approximately 70% being singletons. The CDR3 is 15 amino acids. The germline V and J ends were trimmed by 2 bases and 0 bases, with 7 bases remaining between them. Per germline, CDR1 MGHDK and CDR2 SYGVNS. The clonotype originates from a female donor in good health and CMV-seronegative. The sequenced sample was PBMCs. The rearrangement joins TRBV25-1 to TRBJ2-2; unclear D gene. This CDR3 reads CASSELAANTGELFF. The CDR3 DNA sequence: TGTGCCAGCAGTGAACTTGCGGCGAACACCGGGGAGCTGTTTTTT.